The TCR beta chain under discussion was sequenced for a study of monozygotic twins with inflammatory bowel disease. Germline-derived CDR1 and CDR2 are KGHSH and LQKENI. The CDR3 totals 15 residues. Each sample's cDNA came from eight separate reactions. Following a re-call of the 5' RACE reads, TCRdb has one entry per CDR3 protein and lacks DNA. The sample has roughly 320,000 distinct CDR3 sequences. The chain recombines TRBV18 with TRBJ2-7; TCRdb calls TRBD2, which cannot be checked without DNA. This receptor was obtained from a human donor with ulcerative colitis or Crohn's disease, or a healthy co-twin of an affected twin (not recorded which). The sample consisted of blood. The CDR3 here is CASSPTAGNSYEQYF.